The TCR beta chain described here comes from a study of Ad26.COV2.S vaccination and SARS-CoV-2 variants. Study overall: COV1001, an Ad26.COV2.S trial, supplied this vaccine-arm donor. Each vaccinee took Ad26.COV2.S intramuscularly, once or twice 56 days apart.

Comment on this clone: Its cognate antigen is unknown.

Study-wide findings and caveats: Spike-specific TCR breadth was greater in vaccine than placebo recipients.

Regarding treatment: 15 to 20 received Ad26.COV2.S at low or high dose, single or two shots; 5 received placebo; per-sample allocation not given. Following the first vaccine or placebo injection, samples were taken on day 63. The administered vaccine (an Ad26 vector) expressed Wuhan-strain SARS-CoV-2 spike. The V end lost 7 bases, the J end lost 2 bases, and 18 bases lay between the germline ends. The CDR3 loop spans 15 amino acids. Germline loops: CDR1 MNHNY, CDR2 SVGAGI (reference sequence). The protocol was immunoSEQ multiplex PCR, while the TCRdb copy is restricted to in-frame clones and leaves out a portion. Among roughly 500,000 clones listed, roughly 89% were seen once.

The sequences come from peripheral blood, collected in a trial of Ad26.COV2.S vaccine versus placebo. This clonotype was obtained from a person aged 18-60 years who received the Ad26.COV2.S COVID-19 vaccine or a placebo. This chain joins TRBV6-6 and TRBJ2-7, with TRBD2 as a possible D gene (6 bases). The CDR3 reads CASTYRREGTYEQYF. The CDR3 region has the DNA TGTGCCAGCACCTACCGGAGGGAAGGGACCTACGAGCAGTACTTC.